This T cell receptor beta chain derives from a study of cytomegalovirus exposure and HLA in healthy donors. The study, taken as a whole, reports: The authors later found TCR association rates varying by HLA locus, with DRB1 most and HLA-C fewest.

About this clone itself: Its antigen remains unknown.

The PCR was carried out with 60 Vbeta primers and 13 Jbeta primers. Here immunoSEQ multiplex PCR was the method, and the copy in TCRdb shows in-frame clones only, minus some. The sample has about 130,000 clones, around 82% seen once. This CDR3 is 17 amino acids long. This sequence originates from a female donor in good health and CMV-seronegative. Material: PBMCs. The rearrangement links TRBV1 to TRBJ2-1; TRBD2, as called in the table, went unchecked against the DNA. TRBV1 is tagged as a pseudogene. The CDR3 here is CTSSPIAGTRPYNEQFF. CDR3 coding DNA: TGCACCAGCAGCCCGATCGCCGGGACTAGACCGTACAATGAGCAGTTCTTC.